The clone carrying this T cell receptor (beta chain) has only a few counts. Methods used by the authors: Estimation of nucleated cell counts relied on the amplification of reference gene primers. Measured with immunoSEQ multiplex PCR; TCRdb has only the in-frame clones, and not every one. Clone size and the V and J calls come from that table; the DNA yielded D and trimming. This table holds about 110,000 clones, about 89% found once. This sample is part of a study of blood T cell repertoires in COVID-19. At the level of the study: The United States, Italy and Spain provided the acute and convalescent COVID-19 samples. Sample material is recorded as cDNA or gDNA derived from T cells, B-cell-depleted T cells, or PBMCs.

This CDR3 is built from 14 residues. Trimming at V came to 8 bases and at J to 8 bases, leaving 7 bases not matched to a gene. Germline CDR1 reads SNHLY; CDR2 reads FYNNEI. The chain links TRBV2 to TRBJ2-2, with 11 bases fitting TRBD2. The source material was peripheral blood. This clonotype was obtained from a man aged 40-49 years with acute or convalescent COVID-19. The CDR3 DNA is TGTGCCAGCGCACTAGCGGGAGAGGCTGGGGAGCTGTTTTTT. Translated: CASALAGEAGELFF.